The rows below give T cell receptor beta chains drawn from one sample of a study of blood T cell repertoires in COVID-19. Data came from immunoSEQ multiplex PCR; TCRdb stores just in-frame clones and leaves some out. The table records around 150,000 clones, 90% to 95% of them present only once. Sequencing input: peripheral blood. The receptors derive from a woman aged 45-65 years with acute or convalescent COVID-19. Both conserved end residues are part of each CDR3. Fields, in order: V gene, D gene, J gene, CDR3 protein. A D gene is named only where the DNA matches it firmly.

V gene: TRBV29-1
D gene: TRBD1
J gene: TRBJ2-3
CDR3 protein: CSVGTEFTDTQYF

V gene: TRBV3-1/TRBV3-2
D gene: TRBD1
J gene: TRBJ1-5
CDR3 protein: CASSQTTGVNQPQHF

V gene: TRBV5-1
D gene: NA
J gene: TRBJ2-2
CDR3 protein: CASSWTGDTGELFF

V gene: TRBV18
D gene: NA
J gene: TRBJ1-2
CDR3 protein: CASSLLPGQPNYGYTF

V gene: TRBV7-9
D gene: TRBD2
J gene: TRBJ2-5
CDR3 protein: CASSSGLAGAKETQYF

V gene: TRBV6-5
D gene: NA
J gene: TRBJ2-4
CDR3 protein: CASNKGGVDKNIQYF

V gene: TRBV24-1
D gene: NA
J gene: TRBJ2-1
CDR3 protein: CATSPGWLGNEQFF

V gene: TRBV6-5
D gene: NA
J gene: TRBJ2-3
CDR3 protein: CASRDSPTGTDTQYF

V gene: TRBV5-1
D gene: TRBD2
J gene: TRBJ2-5
CDR3 protein: CASSLAWLAGIGETQYF

V gene: TRBV7-2
D gene: TRBD1
J gene: TRBJ1-2
CDR3 protein: CASSDRVGSTFNYGYTF

V gene: TRBV20-1
D gene: NA
J gene: TRBJ2-1
CDR3 protein: CSASRQFF

V gene: TRBV5-6
D gene: TRBD1
J gene: TRBJ1-2
CDR3 protein: CASSLGTGDYGYTF

V gene: TRBV19
D gene: TRBD1
J gene: TRBJ2-7
CDR3 protein: CASSPLARTGGYEQYF

V gene: TRBV7-2
D gene: TRBD1
J gene: TRBJ1-1
CDR3 protein: CASSLESQTRGTEAFF

V gene: TRBV6-5
D gene: NA
J gene: TRBJ1-6
CDR3 protein: CASSYSADGNSPLHF

V gene: TRBV7-8
D gene: TRBD1
J gene: TRBJ1-6
CDR3 protein: CASSPGTGVRSPLHF

V gene: TRBV25-1
D gene: NA
J gene: TRBJ1-5
CDR3 protein: CASSEGAGQPQHF

V gene: TRBV6-2/TRBV6-3
D gene: NA
J gene: TRBJ2-2
CDR3 protein: CASSYSPLTNTGELFF

V gene: TRBV3-1/TRBV3-2
D gene: TRBD1
J gene: TRBJ1-2
CDR3 protein: CASSEGTGHNYGYTF

V gene: TRBV19
D gene: NA
J gene: TRBJ2-7
CDR3 protein: CASGTGTIYEQYF

V gene: TRBV6-5
D gene: TRBD1
J gene: TRBJ2-7
CDR3 protein: CASTRDRGFPYEQYF